The source of this TCR beta chain is a study of regulatory T cells in long-lasting Graves disease. Library construction for TCR beta used iRepertoire HTBI primers and Arm-PCR of CDR3 regions. TCRdb re-derived calls from the multiplex PCR reads in MiXCR, one entry per CDR3 protein. The sample contains more than 300,000 distinct CDR3 sequences, roughly 10% of which appear only once. In its sample, this clonotype was seen many times. Germline is not matched at one junction end, which may reflect a read error. The CDR3 is made up of 12 amino acids. Regarding time point: newly diagnosed GD, antithyroid drugs for less than 3 months. PBMCs were the source of the RNA used for TCR sequencing. This sample also appeared in a second study, on T cells in Graves' hyperthyroidism and ophthalmopathy.

Sequences were derived from peripheral blood mononuclear cells (PBMCs), sampled at new diagnosis, from a patient treated with antithyroid drugs. The TCR comes from a woman younger than 35 with Graves disease. This rearrangement joins TRBV12-3 or TRBV12-4 to TRBJ1-2; no firm D call. The CDR3 coding sequence is TGTGCCAGCAGTTTCCTTCGGGCCTCGCATTCCTTC. Protein: CASSFLRASHSF.